These 29 T cell receptor beta chains were all obtained from the same sample, sequenced in a study of blood T cell repertoires in COVID-19. Repertoires were generated with immunoSEQ multiplex PCR, while TCRdb's copy carries only in-frame clones and drops some. The sample yields some 210,000 clones, around 90% seen once. The material sequenced was peripheral blood. The source is a man aged 55 to 70 with COVID-19, enrolled during active disease.

The J gene is TRBJ2-2, the V gene TRBV20-1; D is uncertain. With 3 bases removed from V and 1 base from J, the gap between germline ends came to 6 bases. Germline loops: CDR1 DFQATT, CDR2 SNEGSKA (reference sequence). This CDR3 has 13 residues. The DNA of the CDR3 is TGCAGTGCTAGTCCAGGGAACACCGGGGAGCTGTTTTTT. Translation: CSASPGNTGELFF.

In nucleotides, the CDR3 is TGTGCCAGCAGTTTAAGCCTGAACGAGCAGTACTTC. Translation gives CASSLSLNEQYF. The rearrangement joins TRBV12-3 or TRBV12-4 to TRBJ2-7, with unresolved D. V lost 2 bases and J 5 bases, leaving 7 bases between the germline ends. The CDR3 is 12 amino acids.

The chain is built from TRBV28 and TRBJ2-1; D may be TRBD2 (5 bases). Trimming stripped 4 bases from V and 6 bases from J, with 13 bases between. The CDR3 runs to 14 residues. CDR1 and CDR2 from the germline V gene are MDHEN and SYDVKM. DNA of the CDR3: TGTGCCAGCAGTTCCGCCGCGGACTTCAATGAGCAGTTCTTC. Amino acids: CASSSAADFNEQFF.

The V call is TRBV9, the J call TRBJ2-3, with 9 positions matching TRBD2. Germline loops: CDR1 SGDLS, CDR2 YYNGEE. Unmatched junction bases numbered 5, after V lost 3 bases and J lost 0 bases. This CDR3 contains 16 residues. The CDR3 sequence: CASSARLAASTDTQYF. DNA of the CDR3: TGTGCCAGCAGCGCCAGACTAGCGGCTAGCACAGATACGCAGTATTTT.

The V gene is TRBV3-1 (or the pseudogene TRBV3-2), the J gene TRBJ2-7, with D unresolved. The V and J ends lost 1 base and 0 bases respectively, with 13 bases between them. The germline CDR1 and CDR2 sequences are LGHDT and YNNKEL (reference sequence). The CDR3 runs 16 residues. CDR3 loop: CASSQANIWSSYEQYF. In DNA form, the CDR3 reads TGTGCCAGCAGCCAAGCGAACATCTGGAGCTCCTACGAGCAGTACTTC.

This chain connects TRBV6-6 to TRBJ1-4; maybe TRBD1 (5 bases). CDR3 length: 15 amino acids. CDR1 is MNHNY and CDR2 is SVGAGI in the germline V gene (reference sequence). V was shortened by 6 bases and J by 5 bases, with 16 bases between the two germline ends. The CDR3 DNA follows: TGTGCCAGCAGGACTCCAGGGCAGCTAAATGAAAAACTGTTTTTT. This codes for CASRTPGQLNEKLFF.

The chain carries TRBV4-1 and TRBJ2-2; 10 nucleotides align to TRBD1. The J segment lost 6 bases and the V segment lost 0 bases, leaving 7 bases of the junction unmatched. CDR1 is MGHRA, CDR2 YSYEKL, per germline. The length of the CDR3 is 17 residues. DNA for the CDR3: TGCGCCAGCAGCCAAGATGAGAGACAGGGGGCAGCCGGGGAGCTGTTTTTT. Amino acids: CASSQDERQGAAGELFF.

V usage is TRBV11-3 and J usage is TRBJ1-5; 7 nucleotides match TRBD1. This CDR3 is 15 amino acids long. From germline, CDR1 is SGHNT and CDR2 YENEEA. Trimming cost V 4 bases and J 9 bases; bases outside gene matches: 12. CDR3 amino acids: CASSWGQTHSRPQHF. Written as DNA, the CDR3 is TGTGCCAGCAGCTGGGGACAGACCCACTCCCGGCCCCAGCATTTT.

The gene calls are TRBV5-1 and TRBJ1-6; 9 nucleotides line up with TRBD1. Per germline, CDR1 SGHRS and CDR2 YFSETQ. V shed 0 bases, J shed 7 bases, and the junction held 5 bases outside the gene matches. The CDR3 has 16 residues. The DNA for the CDR3 is TGCGCCAGCAGCTTGGCCCTGACAGGGGGAAATTCACCCCTCCACTTT. This codes for CASSLALTGGNSPLHF.

The gene calls are TRBV19 and TRBJ2-2; TRBD1 is a possible D gene (6 bases). The germline V gene has CDR1 LNHDA and CDR2 SQIVND (reference sequence). Trimming removed 7 bases at V and 1 base at J, with 16 bases between. The CDR3 has 16 amino acids. The CDR3 protein is CASMPQGTKNTGELFF. The CDR3 bases are TGTGCCAGTATGCCCCAGGGGACAAAGAACACCGGGGAGCTGTTTTTT.

V and J are TRBV6-2 or TRBV6-3 and TRBJ1-5; D gene ambiguous. Per germline, CDR1 MNHEY and CDR2 SVGEGT. Trimming left V 5 bases short and J 0 bases short, with 11 bases between. The CDR3 is 15 amino acids. The CDR3 sequence is CASSLRLFSNQPQHF. Written as DNA, the CDR3 is TGTGCCAGCAGTCTCCGACTTTTTAGCAATCAGCCCCAGCATTTT.

The chain links TRBV7-3 to TRBJ2-2, with 10 positions matching TRBD1. The V segment lost 3 bases and the J segment 0 bases; nucleotides outside the gene matches: 7. Germline loops: CDR1 SGHTA, CDR2 FQGTGA. The CDR3 sequence is 18 residues long. As DNA, the CDR3 is TGTGCCAGCAGCTTCCGGGACAGGGGAGTCGCGAACACCGGGGAGCTGTTTTTT. It specifies CASSFRDRGVANTGELFF.

The gene calls are TRBV2 and TRBJ2-2; no definite D call. V dropped 6 bases and J dropped 1 base, with 9 bases sitting between them. Germline loops: CDR1 SNHLY, CDR2 FYNNEI. The CDR3 spans 14 residues. The CDR3 DNA reads as TGTGCCAGCAGGGGCATCATGAACACCGGGGAGCTGTTTTTT. Amino acids: CASRGIMNTGELFF.

The V gene is TRBV2, the J gene TRBJ1-2, with TRBD1 identical over 11 bases. V was pared by 0 bases and J by 7 bases, with 7 bases of the junction left unmatched. Germline assignment: CDR1 SNHLY and CDR2 FYNNEI. CDR3 length: 16 amino acids. In DNA, the CDR3 is TGTGCCAGCAGTGAAGCGCTTCGGGGGACAGGGGGTGGCTACACCTTC. Its protein is CASSEALRGTGGGYTF.

The rearrangement joins TRBV25-1 to TRBJ2-7; TRBD1 agrees at 9 bases. This CDR3 is built from 16 residues. The junction had 9 bases not matched to a gene; V was cut back by 6 bases and J by 0 bases. The germline V gene encodes CDR1 MGHDK and CDR2 SYGVNS. DNA of the CDR3: TGTGCCAGCAGACCCTCCGGGACAGGGATCTCCTACGAGCAGTACTTC. Amino acid sequence: CASRPSGTGISYEQYF.

CDR3 sequence (DNA): TGTGCCAGCAGCCAAGAAATGGGCGTAACCTCTGGAAACACCATATATTTT. Its translation: CASSQEMGVTSGNTIYF. V and J are TRBV4-2 and TRBJ1-3; D ambiguous. The CDR3 runs 17 residues. Germline CDR1 and CDR2: LGHNA and YNFKEQ. Trimming left V 0 bases short and J 0 bases short, with 12 bases between.

In DNA, the CDR3 is TGTGCCAGCAGTGCCCCGCGGGGGAGCTCCTACGAGCAGTACTTC. Translated, it gives CASSAPRGSSYEQYF. This sequence joins TRBV28 and TRBJ2-7; 7 positions agree with TRBD2. The J segment lost 0 bases and the V segment lost 5 bases, leaving 7 bases of the junction unmatched. Germline CDR1 reads MDHEN; CDR2 reads SYDVKM. The CDR3 has 15 residues. Based on the CDR3 plus reference TRBV28 and TRBJ2-7, the full variable domain is DVKVTQSSRYLVKRTGEKVFLECVQDMDHENMFWYRQDPGLGLRLIYFSYDVKMKEKGDIPEGYSVSREKKERFSLILESASTNQTSMYLCASSAPRGSSYEQYFGPGTRLTVT.

Here the CDR3 DNA reads TGTGCCAGCAGCCACGGACTATTTAGCTACGAGCAGTACTTC. As protein: CASSHGLFSYEQYF. The genes are TRBV3-1 (or the pseudogene TRBV3-2) and TRBJ2-7; D may be TRBD2 (6 bases). Germline lookup yields CDR1 LGHDT and CDR2 YNNKEL (reference sequence). The CDR3 is made up of 14 amino acids. The V gene lost 3 bases and the J gene lost 3 bases, with 12 bases spanning the gap.

The J gene is TRBJ1-2, the V gene TRBV5-1, with TRBD1 identical over 7 bases. The V gene end was trimmed by 0 bases and the J gene end by 5 bases; junction bases not matched to a gene: 7. The germline gives CDR1 SGHRS, CDR2 YFSETQ. The length of the CDR3 is 15 residues. For the CDR3, the DNA is TGCGCCAGCAGCTTGGGGCAGGGGGTGTCATATGGCTACACCTTC. This encodes CASSLGQGVSYGYTF.

This CDR3 reads CASSPLGASGVGDTQYF. The CDR3 bases are TGTGCCAGCAGTCCGCTCGGGGCTAGCGGGGTAGGAGATACGCAGTATTTT. V is TRBV27 and J is TRBJ2-3; 9 bases agree with TRBD2. The V gene's germline CDR1 is MNHEY and CDR2 SMNVEV (reference sequence). The CDR3 covers 17 residues. V shed 5 bases, J shed 5 bases, and the junction held 14 bases outside the gene matches.

The rearrangement joins TRBV19 to TRBJ2-7; D is unclear. The V gene's germline CDR1 is LNHDA and CDR2 SQIVND (reference sequence). This CDR3 has 16 residues. The V and J ends lost 5 bases and 2 bases respectively, with 19 bases between them. The DNA for the CDR3 is TGTGCCAGTAGTGAGACCATTACAGAGCCACCCTACGAGCAGTACTTC. It encodes CASSETITEPPYEQYF.

The rearrangement joins TRBV3-1 (or the pseudogene TRBV3-2) to TRBJ2-3, with a weak D call TRBD1 (6 bases). V was trimmed by 4 bases and J by 6 bases, leaving 17 bases between them. The CDR3 totals 15 residues. In germline, CDR1 is LGHDT, CDR2 YNNKEL (reference sequence). The CDR3 region is CASSLSGGLRDTQYF. DNA of the CDR3: TGTGCCAGCAGCCTCTCTGGGGGCTTAAGGGATACGCAGTATTTT.

This rearrangement joins TRBV21-1 to TRBJ2-7; TRBD2, the table's D call, lacks a check against the DNA. TRBV21-1 is assigned pseudogene status. The CDR3 loop spans 17 amino acids. The CDR3 DNA reads TGTGCCAGCAGCAAACCCCCCCGCCGGCCATACCGACTAGAGCAGTACTTC. Translating it yields CASSKPPRRPYRLEQYF.

There are a few counts of this clone. The CDR3 loop is CASSQGTGNTGELFF. The CDR3 DNA reads as TGCGCCAGCAGCCAAGGAACAGGGAACACCGGGGAGCTGTTTTTT. The chain couples TRBV4-3 to TRBJ2-2; the D gene is possibly TRBD1 (5 bases). The CDR3 has 15 amino acids. V was clipped by 1 base and J by 1 base, with 7 bases between them. Germline V gene sequence: CDR1 LGHNA, CDR2 YSLEER.

The V gene is TRBV10-3, the J gene TRBJ2-5, with 14 bases lining up with TRBD2. This CDR3 contains 16 residues. In germline, CDR1 is ENHRY, CDR2 SYGVKD. Unmatched junction bases numbered 6, after V lost 7 bases and J lost 2 bases. CDR3 in DNA: TGTGCCATCACCCGCGGACTAGCGGGGGGACAAGAGACCCAGTACTTC. It is translated as CAITRGLAGGQETQYF.

This chain links TRBV14 with TRBJ2-1, with 8 bases aligning to TRBD1. Per germline, CDR1 SGHDN and CDR2 FVKESK. Trimming cost V 4 bases and J 2 bases; bases outside gene matches: 1. CDR3 length equals 14 residues. CDR3 nucleotides: TGTGCCAGCAGCCGGGACAGGACCTACAATGAGCAGTTCTTC. It codes for CASSRDRTYNEQFF.

This clone came up a few times. The chain has TRBV5-1 and TRBJ2-3; 9 bases match TRBD1. In germline, CDR1 is SGHRS, CDR2 YFSETQ. The V segment lost 4 bases and the J segment 4 bases; nucleotides outside the gene matches: 7. This CDR3 comprises 15 residues. The DNA of the CDR3 is TGCGCCAGCAGCGCCGGACAGGGGTCGGCAGATACGCAGTATTTT. Translated: CASSAGQGSADTQYF.

This chain joins TRBV3-1 (or the pseudogene TRBV3-2) and TRBJ2-7; 8 bases are shared with TRBD1. The CDR3 has 12 amino acids. V gave up 4 bases and J gave up 9 bases; unmatched junction bases: 5. Germline CDR1 LGHDT, CDR2 YNNKEL (reference sequence). In nucleotides, the CDR3 is TGTGCCAGCAGCCCGGACAGGGTCGGGCAGTACTTC. This encodes CASSPDRVGQYF.

The chain has TRBV6-5 and TRBJ2-7; possible D gene TRBD2, 6 bases. The CDR3 consists of 15 residues. V lost 6 bases and J lost 3, with 18 bases in between. Germline V gives CDR1 MNHEY, CDR2 SVGAGI. The CDR3 nucleotides are TGTGCCAGCAGAAAGGACGGGGTTAGCGGCTACGAGCAGTACTTC. It translates to CASRKDGVSGYEQYF.